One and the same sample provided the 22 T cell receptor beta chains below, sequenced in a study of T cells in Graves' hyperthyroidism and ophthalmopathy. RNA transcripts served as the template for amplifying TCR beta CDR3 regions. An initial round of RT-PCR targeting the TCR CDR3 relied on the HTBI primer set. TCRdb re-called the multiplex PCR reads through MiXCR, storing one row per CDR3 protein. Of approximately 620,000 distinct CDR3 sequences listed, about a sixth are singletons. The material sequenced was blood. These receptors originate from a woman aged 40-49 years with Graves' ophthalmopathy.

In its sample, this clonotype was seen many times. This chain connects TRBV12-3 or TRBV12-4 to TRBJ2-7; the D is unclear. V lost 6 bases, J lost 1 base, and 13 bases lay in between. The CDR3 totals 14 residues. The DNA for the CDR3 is TGTGCCAGCAGGCCGGGCGGACCGTCCTACGAGCAGTACTTC. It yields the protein CASRPGGPSYEQYF.

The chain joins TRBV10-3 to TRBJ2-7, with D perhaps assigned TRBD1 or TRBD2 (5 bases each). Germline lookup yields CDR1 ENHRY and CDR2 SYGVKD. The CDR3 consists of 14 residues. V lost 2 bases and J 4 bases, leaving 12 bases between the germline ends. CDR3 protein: CAISETLGVYEQYF. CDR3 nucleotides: TGTGCCATCAGTGAGACCCTGGGGGTTTACGAGCAGTACTTC.

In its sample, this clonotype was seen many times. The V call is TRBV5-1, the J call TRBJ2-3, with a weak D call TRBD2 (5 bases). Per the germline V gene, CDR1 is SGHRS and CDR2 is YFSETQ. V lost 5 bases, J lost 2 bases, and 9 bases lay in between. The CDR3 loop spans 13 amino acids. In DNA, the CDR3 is TGCGCCAGCAGGGCGGGTGACACAGATACGCAGTATTTT. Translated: CASRAGDTDTQYF.

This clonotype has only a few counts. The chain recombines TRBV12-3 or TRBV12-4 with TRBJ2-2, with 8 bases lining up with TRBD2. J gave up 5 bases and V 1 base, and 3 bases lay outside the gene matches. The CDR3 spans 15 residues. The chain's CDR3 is CASSLGVAGTGELFF. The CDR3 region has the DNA TGTGCCAGCAGTTTAGGGGTAGCGGGAACCGGGGAGCTGTTTTTT.

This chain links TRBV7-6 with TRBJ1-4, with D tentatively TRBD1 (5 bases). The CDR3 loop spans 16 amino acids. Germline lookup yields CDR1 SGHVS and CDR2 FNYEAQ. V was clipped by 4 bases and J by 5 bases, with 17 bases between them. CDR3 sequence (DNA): TGTGCCAGCAGCTGGAGCGGGGGGATGGGGAATGAAAAACTGTTTTTT. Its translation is CASSWSGGMGNEKLFF.

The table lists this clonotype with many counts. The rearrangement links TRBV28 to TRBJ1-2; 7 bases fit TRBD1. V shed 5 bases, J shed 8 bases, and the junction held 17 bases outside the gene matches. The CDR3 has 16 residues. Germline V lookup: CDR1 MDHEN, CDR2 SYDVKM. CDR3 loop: CASSLPGQTNSGGYTF. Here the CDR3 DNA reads TGTGCCAGCAGTCTTCCGGGACAGACTAATTCAGGCGGCTACACCTTC.

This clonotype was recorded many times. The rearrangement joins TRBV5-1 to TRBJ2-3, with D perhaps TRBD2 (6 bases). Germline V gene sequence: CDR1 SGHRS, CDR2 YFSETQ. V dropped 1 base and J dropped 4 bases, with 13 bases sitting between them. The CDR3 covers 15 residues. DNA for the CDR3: TGCGCCAGCAGCTTGAGGGACTTCTCTGCAGATACGCAGTATTTT. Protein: CASSLRDFSADTQYF.

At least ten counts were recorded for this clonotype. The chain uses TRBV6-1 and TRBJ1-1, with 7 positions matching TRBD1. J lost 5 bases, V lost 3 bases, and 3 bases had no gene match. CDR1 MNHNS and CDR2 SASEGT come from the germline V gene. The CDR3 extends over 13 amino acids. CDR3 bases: TGTGCCAGCAGTGACAGGGGGAGGACTGAAGCTTTCTTT. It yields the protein CASSDRGRTEAFF.

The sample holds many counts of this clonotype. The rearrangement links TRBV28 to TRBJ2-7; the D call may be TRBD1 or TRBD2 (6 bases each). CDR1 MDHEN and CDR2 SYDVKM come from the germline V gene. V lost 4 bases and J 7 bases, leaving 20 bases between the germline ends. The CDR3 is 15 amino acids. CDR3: CASSYRGAGVSEQYF. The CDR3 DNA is TGTGCCAGCAGTTATCGCGGGGCAGGGGTGAGTGAGCAGTACTTC.

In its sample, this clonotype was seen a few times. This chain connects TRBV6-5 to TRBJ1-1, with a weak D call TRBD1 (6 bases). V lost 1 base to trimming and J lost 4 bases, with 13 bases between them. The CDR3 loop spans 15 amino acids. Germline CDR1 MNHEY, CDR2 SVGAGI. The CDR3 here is CASSYYTGPSTEAFF. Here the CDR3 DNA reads TGTGCCAGCAGTTACTACACAGGGCCCAGCACTGAAGCTTTCTTT.

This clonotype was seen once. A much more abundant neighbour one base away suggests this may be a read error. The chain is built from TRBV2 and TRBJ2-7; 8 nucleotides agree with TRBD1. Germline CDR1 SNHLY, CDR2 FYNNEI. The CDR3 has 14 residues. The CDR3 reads CASNTGGASHEQYF. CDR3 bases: TGTGCCAGCAACACAGGGGGTGCCTCCCACGAGCAGTACTTC.

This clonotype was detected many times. The chain's CDR3 is CSAWGQLYNEQFF. The CDR3, as DNA: TGCAGCGCTTGGGGACAGCTGTACAATGAGCAGTTCTTC. The chain couples TRBV20-1 to TRBJ2-1; 7 positions agree with TRBD1. Germline V CDR1 and CDR2: DFQATT, SNEGSKA (reference sequence). The CDR3 is made up of 13 amino acids.

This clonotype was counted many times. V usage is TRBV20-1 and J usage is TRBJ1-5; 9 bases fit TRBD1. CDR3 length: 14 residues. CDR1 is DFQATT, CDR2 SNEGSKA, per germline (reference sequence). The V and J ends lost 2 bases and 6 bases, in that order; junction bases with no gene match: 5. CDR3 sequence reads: CSARRDREGQPQHF. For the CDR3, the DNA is TGCAGTGCTAGACGGGACAGGGAAGGTCAGCCCCAGCATTTT.

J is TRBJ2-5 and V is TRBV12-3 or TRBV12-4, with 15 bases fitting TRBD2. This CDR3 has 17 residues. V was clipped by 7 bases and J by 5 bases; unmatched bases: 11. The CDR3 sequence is CASNPTGTSGGRETQYF. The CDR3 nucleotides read TGTGCCAGCAATCCCACCGGGACTAGCGGGGGGCGGGAGACCCAGTACTTC.

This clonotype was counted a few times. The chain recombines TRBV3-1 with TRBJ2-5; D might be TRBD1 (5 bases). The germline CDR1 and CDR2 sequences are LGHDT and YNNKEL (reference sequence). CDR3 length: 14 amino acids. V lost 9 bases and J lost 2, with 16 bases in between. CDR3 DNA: TGTGCCAGTAGTATAAGCCCAGGGCAAGAGACCCAGTACTTC. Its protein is CASSISPGQETQYF.

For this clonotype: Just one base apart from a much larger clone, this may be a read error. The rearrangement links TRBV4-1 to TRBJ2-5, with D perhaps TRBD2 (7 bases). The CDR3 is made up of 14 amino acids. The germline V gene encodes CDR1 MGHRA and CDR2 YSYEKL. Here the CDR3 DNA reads TGCGCCAGCGCTTCCGGGGGGCCACAAGAGACCCGGTACTTC. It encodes CASASGGPQETRYF.

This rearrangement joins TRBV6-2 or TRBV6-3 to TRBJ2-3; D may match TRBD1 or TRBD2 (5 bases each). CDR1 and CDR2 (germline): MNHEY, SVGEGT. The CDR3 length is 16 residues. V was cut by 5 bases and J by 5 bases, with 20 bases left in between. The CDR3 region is CASSPYRDERGDTQYF. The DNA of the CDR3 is TGTGCCAGCAGTCCCTACCGGGACGAACGAGGAGATACGCAGTATTTT.

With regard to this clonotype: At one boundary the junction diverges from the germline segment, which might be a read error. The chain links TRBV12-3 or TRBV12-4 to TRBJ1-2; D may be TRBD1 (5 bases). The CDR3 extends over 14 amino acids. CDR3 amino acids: CTSSLEPGRDGYTF. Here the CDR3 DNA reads TGTACCAGCAGTTTAGAACCAGGGCGGGATGGCTACACCTTC.

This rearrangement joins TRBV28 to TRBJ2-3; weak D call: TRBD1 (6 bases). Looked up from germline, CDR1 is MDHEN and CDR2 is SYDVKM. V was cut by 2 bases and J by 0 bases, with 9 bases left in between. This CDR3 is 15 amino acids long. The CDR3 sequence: CASSLTGHSTDTQYF. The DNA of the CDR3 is TGTGCCAGCAGTTTAACAGGGCATAGCACAGATACGCAGTATTTT.

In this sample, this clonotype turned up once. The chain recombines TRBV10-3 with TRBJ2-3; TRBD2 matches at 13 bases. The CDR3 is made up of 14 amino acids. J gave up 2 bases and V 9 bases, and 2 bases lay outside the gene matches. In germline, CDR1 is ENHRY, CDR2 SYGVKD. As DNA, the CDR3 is TGTGCCATTGGGACTAGCGGGACCACAGATACGCAGTATTTT. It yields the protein CAIGTSGTTDTQYF.

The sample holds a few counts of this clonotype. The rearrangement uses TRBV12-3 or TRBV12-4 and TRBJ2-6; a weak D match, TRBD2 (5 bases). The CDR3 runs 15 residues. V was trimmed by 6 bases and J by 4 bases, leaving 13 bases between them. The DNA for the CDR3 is TGTGCCAGCAGCCCCGGACGGAGGGGGGCCAACGTCCTGACTTTC. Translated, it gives CASSPGRRGANVLTF.

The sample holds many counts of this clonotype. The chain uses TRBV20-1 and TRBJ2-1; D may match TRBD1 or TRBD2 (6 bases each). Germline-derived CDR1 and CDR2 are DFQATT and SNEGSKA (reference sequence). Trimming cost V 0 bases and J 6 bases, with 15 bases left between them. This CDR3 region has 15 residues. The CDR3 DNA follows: TGCAGTGCTAGAGAAGGGGGACAAGCGGGCAATGAGCAGTTCTTC. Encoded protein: CSAREGGQAGNEQFF.